This T cell receptor beta chain was sequenced for a study of cytomegalovirus exposure and HLA in healthy donors. Study-wide points: Some V segments, including TRBV6-2 and TRBV6-3, were excluded as indistinguishable.

As for this clone: Its antigen is as yet unknown.

Germline CDR1 MGHDK, CDR2 SYGVNS. This CDR3 contains 13 residues. The V gene lost 4 bases and the J gene lost 0 bases, with 7 bases spanning the gap. With 60 Vbeta and 13 Jbeta primers, the PCR was carried out. Method: immunoSEQ multiplex PCR; TCRdb's copy keeps in-frame clones and lacks some. The sample lists fewer than 150,000 clones; roughly three quarters were seen once. J is TRBJ2-7 and V is TRBV25-1; D is ambiguous. What was sequenced was PBMCs. This receptor was identified in a man aged 25 to 40 in good health and CMV-seronegative. The DNA for the CDR3 is TGTGCCAGCAGTGGCCAGTTCTCCTACGAGCAGTACTTC. The encoded protein is CASSGQFSYEQYF.